Listed below are T cell receptor beta chains from one sample, sequenced in a study of blood T cell repertoires in COVID-19. Repertoires were generated with immunoSEQ multiplex PCR, while TCRdb's copy carries only in-frame clones and drops some. The data contain about 250,000 clones, approximately 81% of them singletons. The specimen was PBMCs or T cells enriched from blood (not recorded which). The source is a woman aged 45-65 years who had been exposed to COVID-19. CDR3s include the opening cysteine and the closing phenylalanine or tryptophan. The D gene is left open where the match is weak. Size is stated for part of the rows, as once, few or many counts, or as a class when the clone is expanded.

v_call	j_call	d_call	clone_size	cdr3_aa	cdr3_nt
TRBV4-3	TRBJ2-3	NA	NA	CASSQAADGTSTDTQYF	TGCGCCAGCAGCCAGGCGGCAGACGGGACTAGCACAGATACGCAGTATTTT
TRBV9	TRBJ2-7	NA	NA	CASSVAETGFSYEQYF	TGTGCCAGCAGCGTAGCTGAGACAGGTTTTTCCTACGAGCAGTACTTC
TRBV28	TRBJ2-2	NA	NA	CASRSGPRGSGELFF	TGTGCCAGCAGGTCCGGACCTAGGGGATCCGGGGAGCTGTTTTTT
TRBV7-9	TRBJ2-3	NA	NA	CASSSTDTQYF	TGTGCCAGCAGCTCGACAGATACGCAGTATTTT
TRBV10-3	TRBJ1-1	NA	NA	CAISEKRQGNTEAFF	TGTGCCATCAGTGAGAAGAGGCAGGGGAACACTGAAGCTTTCTTT
TRBV19	TRBJ1-1	TRBD1	few	CASKRGAGGTEAFF	TGTGCCAGTAAAAGGGGGGCAGGGGGCACAGAAGCTTTCTTT
TRBV7-9	TRBJ2-2	TRBD2	NA	CASSPAGVNTGELFF	TGTGCCAGCAGCCCAGCGGGGGTGAACACCGGGGAGCTGTTTTTT
TRBV28	TRBJ2-1	NA	once	CASKGGSSYNEQFF	TGTGCCAGCAAAGGAGGCAGCTCCTACAATGAGCAGTTCTTC
TRBV6-2/TRBV6-3	TRBJ2-2	TRBD1	NA	CASSLFPGTVGLPNTGELFF	TGTGCCAGCAGTCTCTTTCCCGGGACAGTAGGCCTCCCGAACACCGGGGAGCTGTTTTTT
TRBV27	TRBJ2-5	NA	few	CASSLFRGGETQYF	TGTGCCAGCAGTTTATTCAGGGGCGGTGAGACCCAGTACTTC
TRBV7-2	TRBJ2-2	TRBD2	once	CASSLDLAGSGELFF	TGTGCCAGCAGCTTAGATTTAGCGGGCTCCGGGGAGCTGTTTTTT
TRBV19	TRBJ1-2	TRBD1	NA	CASSTLGTGGLGYTF	TGTGCCAGTAGCACCCTCGGGACAGGGGGCCTTGGCTACACCTTC
TRBV4-3	TRBJ1-1	NA	NA	CASKIHNIWNTEAFF	TGCGCCAGCAAGATACATAATATTTGGAACACTGAAGCTTTCTTT
TRBV10-1	TRBJ2-3	TRBD2	few	CASRAGASTDTQYF	TGCGCCAGCAGAGCGGGGGCCTCGACAGATACGCAGTATTTT
TRBV5-5	TRBJ2-6	NA	NA	CASSLILANVLTF	TGTGCCAGCAGCTTAATATTGGCCAACGTCCTGACTTTC
TRBV5-1	TRBJ1-3	NA	NA	CASSEDYSGNTIYF	TGCGCCAGCAGCGAGGACTACTCTGGAAACACCATATATTTT
TRBV25-1	TRBJ1-2	NA	NA	CASSGGGGYTF	TGTGCCAGCAGTGGAGGTGGCGGCTACACCTTC
TRBV5-1	TRBJ2-7	NA	few	CASTLRQSGSEQYF	TGCGCCAGCACACTACGGCAGAGTGGGTCCGAGCAGTACTTC
TRBV9	TRBJ1-1	NA	NA	CASSVSGQRATEAFF	TGTGCCAGCAGCGTTTCCGGACAGAGGGCCACTGAAGCTTTCTTT
TRBV28	TRBJ1-2	TRBD1	NA	CASSSVRQGGNYGYTF	TGTGCCAGCAGTTCCGTCCGACAGGGGGGGAACTATGGCTACACCTTC
TRBV7-9	TRBJ2-2	TRBD1	NA	CASSLAWWDRVYTGELFF	TGTGCCAGCAGCTTAGCGTGGTGGGACAGGGTTTACACCGGGGAGCTGTTTTTT
TRBV13	TRBJ1-1	NA	NA	CASSLLGAVNTEAFF	TGTGCCAGCAGCTTACTCGGCGCGGTGAACACTGAAGCTTTCTTT
TRBV2	TRBJ1-5	NA	NA	CASNAEGGEQPQHF	TGTGCCAGCAACGCAGAAGGGGGTGAACAGCCCCAGCATTTT
TRBV11-2	TRBJ1-5	NA	NA	CASSSTGDQPQHF	TGTGCCAGCAGCAGCACAGGCGATCAGCCCCAGCATTTT
TRBV12-5	TRBJ2-1	NA	NA	CASGLASGTPGDEQFF	TGTGCTAGTGGTTTGGCCTCCGGGACTCCAGGCGATGAGCAGTTCTTC
TRBV11-3	TRBJ2-3	NA	NA	CASSDTFTDTQYF	TGTGCCAGCAGCGATACATTCACAGATACGCAGTATTTT
TRBV29-1	TRBJ1-1	TRBD1	NA	CSVQRGTANTEAFF	TGCAGCGTCCAAAGGGGGACAGCGAACACTGAAGCTTTCTTT
TRBV5-8	TRBJ2-7	NA	NA	CASSLAAGFGEQYF	TGTGCCAGCAGCTTGGCGGCAGGGTTCGGCGAGCAGTACTTC
TRBV12-3/TRBV12-4	TRBJ1-1	NA	NA	CASSLGQGGAAFF	TGTGCCAGCAGTTTAGGTCAGGGAGGAGCAGCTTTCTTT
TRBV11-2	TRBJ1-1	TRBD1	NA	CASSTPGTANTEAFF	TGTGCCAGCAGCACACCCGGGACAGCTAACACTGAAGCTTTCTTT
TRBV3-1/TRBV3-2	TRBJ2-3	TRBD2	NA	CASSPSGLAGGTQYF	TGTGCCAGCAGCCCATCCGGACTAGCGGGGGGTACGCAGTATTTT
TRBV27	TRBJ2-1	NA	NA	CASSYRSYNEQFF	TGTGCCAGCAGTTATCGCTCCTACAATGAGCAGTTCTTC
TRBV15	TRBJ1-6	TRBD1	NA	CATSQTGTANSPLHF	TGTGCCACCAGCCAGACCGGGACAGCAAATTCACCCCTCCACTTT
TRBV27	TRBJ2-1	TRBD2	NA	CASSLYRGGANEQFF	TGTGCCAGCAGTTTATATCGCGGGGGGGCGAATGAGCAGTTCTTC
TRBV28	TRBJ1-1	TRBD1	once	CASSRTGDEAFF	TGTGCCAGCAGCCGTACAGGGGATGAAGCTTTCTTT
TRBV5-1	TRBJ2-3	NA	NA	CASSLSPLAPTDTQYF	TGCGCCAGCAGCTTGAGCCCCCTAGCACCCACAGATACGCAGTATTTT
TRBV9	TRBJ1-4	NA	NA	CASSVGPGDNEKLFF	TGTGCCAGCAGCGTAGGTCCCGGGGATAATGAAAAACTGTTTTTT
TRBV10-3	TRBJ1-4	TRBD1	NA	CAISESPPRGQANEKLFF	TGTGCCATCAGTGAGTCCCCCCCGAGGGGGCAGGCTAATGAAAAACTGTTTTTT
TRBV5-1	TRBJ2-1	TRBD2	NA	CASSGGSEQFF	TGCGCCAGTAGCGGGGGCAGTGAGCAGTTCTTC
TRBV12-3/TRBV12-4	TRBJ1-2	NA	NA	CASSSPGDYGYTF	TGTGCCAGCAGTTCCCCCGGGGACTATGGCTACACCTTC
TRBV5-1	TRBJ1-1	NA	NA	CASLNGGTEAFF	TGCGCCAGCCTGAACGGGGGCACTGAAGCTTTCTTT
TRBV5-5	TRBJ1-4	NA	NA	CASSLFGGTNEKLFF	TGTGCCAGCAGCTTGTTCGGGGGGACTAATGAAAAACTGTTTTTT
TRBV28	TRBJ2-1	NA	NA	CASRGGRGFGSYNEQFF	TGTGCCAGCAGAGGGGGAAGGGGGTTTGGGTCCTACAATGAGCAGTTCTTC
TRBV29-1	TRBJ1-1	NA	NA	CSVGVGGSTEAFF	TGCAGCGTTGGCGTTGGGGGGAGCACTGAAGCTTTCTTT
TRBV7-2	TRBJ1-1	NA	NA	CASSPRTVGNTEAFF	TGTGCCAGCAGCCCCCGGACAGTGGGGAACACTGAAGCTTTCTTT
TRBV6-2/TRBV6-3	TRBJ2-4	TRBD1	NA	CASSFPLDRGRGNIQYF	TGTGCCAGCAGTTTCCCCCTGGACAGGGGAAGAGGGAACATTCAGTACTTC
TRBV9	TRBJ2-2	NA	few	CASSVGSPSYSGELFF	TGTGCCAGCAGCGTAGGGAGCCCGTCATACTCCGGGGAGCTGTTTTTT
TRBV27	TRBJ2-7	TRBD1	NA	CASNQQGPTYEQYF	TGTGCCAGCAATCAACAGGGGCCCACCTACGAGCAGTACTTC
TRBV4-3	TRBJ2-1	NA	NA	CASSQVGAAYNEQFF	TGCGCCAGCAGCCAAGTGGGGGCGGCTTACAATGAGCAGTTCTTC
TRBV19	TRBJ2-1	NA	NA	CASSIPPLREQFF	TGTGCCAGTAGTATACCTCCTTTACGGGAGCAGTTCTTC
TRBV20-1	TRBJ2-3	NA	NA	CSALARDTQYF	TGCAGTGCTCTTGCGCGGGATACGCAGTATTTT
TRBV12-3/TRBV12-4	TRBJ1-1	NA	NA	CASVQGAQAFF	TGTGCCAGCGTACAGGGAGCCCAAGCTTTCTTT
TRBV14	TRBJ1-4	NA	NA	CASSEVYEKLFF	TGTGCCAGCAGCGAGGTTTATGAAAAACTGTTTTTT
TRBV3-1/TRBV3-2	TRBJ1-2	TRBD1	NA	CASSRTGGFYGYTF	TGTGCCAGCAGCCGGACAGGGGGCTTCTATGGCTACACCTTC
TRBV11-2	TRBJ2-1	TRBD2	NA	CASSSLAGGYNEQFF	TGTGCCAGCAGCTCTCTAGCGGGGGGATATAATGAGCAGTTCTTC
TRBV20-1	TRBJ1-1	TRBD1	NA	CSASEGQGNTEAFF	TGCAGTGCTAGTGAGGGACAGGGAAACACTGAAGCTTTCTTT
TRBV6-5	TRBJ1-2	TRBD1	NA	CASSRDRILGYTF	TGTGCCAGTAGCCGGGACAGGATATTGGGCTACACCTTC
TRBV19	TRBJ1-3	TRBD1	NA	CASSIGQGLISTIYF	TGTGCCAGTAGTATCGGACAGGGCTTAATCAGCACCATATATTTT
TRBV3-1/TRBV3-2	TRBJ1-1	NA	NA	CASSQDQVGGTEAFF	TGTGCCAGCAGCCAAGATCAGGTAGGGGGCACTGAAGCTTTCTTT
TRBV9	TRBJ2-5	NA	NA	CASSEARGVTQYF	TGTGCCAGCAGCGAGGCAAGAGGTGTGACCCAGTACTTC